Here is one TCR beta chain with its context. Its cognate antigen has yet to be identified. Nothing much larger sits one base from this clone, and base qualities are not available. This entry belongs to a study of vaccination and CD4 T cells after COVID-19 (dated by TCRdb to between 2021 and 2022). Context from the whole study: Every convalescent patient had a positive nasal swab PCR test for SARS-CoV-2, with mild disease in nine or ten patients and severe disease in one. The convalescent cohort comprised six males and four females, including two Hispanic individuals, seven Caucasians, two Asians and one multiracial person. Participants got two doses of the Pfizer-BioNTech BNT162b2 vaccine (n=8) or two doses of the Moderna mRNA-1273 vaccine (n=2). Post-COVID blood samples were collected from convalescent patients a median of around 100 days after diagnosis, with a range of roughly 30 to 170 days. Post-vaccine blood samples were obtained a median of about 72 days after the second vaccine dose, with a range of about 14 to 241 days. Culture stimuli were overlapping spike peptide pools from SARS-CoV-2 and from the common cold coronaviruses HCoV-NL63, HCoV-OC43 and HCoV-229E. As controls, cultures received a CEFX viral epitope pool (the positive control), an HIV-1 Nef peptide pool (the negative control), or no peptide at all. In 10 COVID-19 convalescent patients and a few infection-naive healthy vaccine recipients, the spike-specific CD4+ TCR repertoire before mRNA vaccination was compared with the repertoire after mRNA vaccination. Overall study outcomes, separate from this receptor: The median count of SARS-CoV-2-reactive clonotypes went up from roughly 21 after infection to approximately 40 after vaccination, although the change was not significant. Relatively few convalescent patients were included in the study, and early timepoints after natural infection were not analyzed. Among convalescent patients, a median around 89% of the SARS-CoV-2-reactive clones seen after vaccination appeared only after vaccination, which suggests priming specific to the vaccine. Nearly all vaccine-specific clones in convalescent patients (304 of 307) were mono-reactive for SARS-CoV-2 spike rather than cross-reactive with common cold coronaviruses.

The intended sense of this specimen's treatment or condition label: roughly 11-day PBMC culture with coronavirus spike peptide pools or control peptides (ViraFEST assay). The ViraFEST assay, used in the study, expanded antigen-specific T cells with peptide pools and then identified the expanded clonotypes through TCR sequencing. The positive SARS-CoV-2 PCR tests of the convalescent patients were dated from March to December 2020, before the Alpha, Beta and Delta variants emerged in the United States. PBMCs were cultured at roughly 1.9 million per well in IMDM supplemented with 5% human AB serum and about 9.6 IU/ml IL-2, with 10 ug/ml peptide pools added. On days 3 and 7, half of the culture medium was replaced with fresh IL-2-containing medium. After around 11 days of culture, CD4+ T cells were isolated by negative selection with the EasySep CD4+ T cell isolation kit. PBMCs were separated from whole blood using Ficoll-Paque Plus gradient centrifugation and then either used fresh or cryopreserved at -140C. Each culture condition was generally run in triplicate wells.

Counted from cysteine to phenylalanine, this CDR3 has 16 amino acids. The retained sequence is limited to the CDR3, 48 bases, with the frame set at the first base. V is pared back by 5 bases and J by 0 bases, with 16 bases lying between the germline termini. CDR1 and CDR2 (MNHEY, SMNVEV) derive from the germline V gene (reference sequence). The library relied on PCR. At the Johns Hopkins FTIC core, DNA from the cultured CD4+ T cells underwent TCR sequencing with the Oncomine TCR Beta short-read assay. The QIAamp micro DNA kit was used to extract genomic DNA from the cultured CD4+ T cells. Oncomine TCR Beta libraries from cultured CD4+ T cells were pooled using unique dual indexes and sequenced on an Illumina iSeq 100. In the paper's pipeline: Non-productive sequences were removed, and CDR3s that did not start with C, did not end with F or W, or were shorter than 7 amino acids were discarded. The MANAFEST web application identified antigen-specific clonotypes by comparing peptide-stimulated wells against reference wells and other culture wells. To be called positive, a clone needed an FDR below 0.05, an odds ratio above 5, and a productive frequency above 0.1% in at least two of three replicate wells. Clonotypes that were significantly expanded in both SARS-CoV-2 spike wells and at least one common cold coronavirus spike condition were defined as cross-reactive. Levenshtein distances (stringdist) and unrooted phylogenetic trees (ape) in R version 3.6.1 were used to assess CDR3 homology. The raw public data were reprocessed by TCRdb itself: fastp quality trimming at Q25, MiXCR clonotype calling, in-frame beta chains only. Each entry merges the rows of one CDR3 protein and shows their most common DNA and genes. Clone size and V and J calls follow TCRdb, not the original study. The sample table holds fewer than 20,000 distinct CDR3 sequences, of which over 55% were seen once. Clones ranked in the top ten supply around 13% of the sample.

This chain is built from TRBV27 and TRBJ1-1; D gene: possibly TRBD1, on 6 matching bases. The sample comprised CD4+ T cells from blood, cultured in vitro. This TCR came from a human donor who had recovered from COVID-19. The CDR3 here reads CASSRQVGSMNTEAFF. The DNA sequence reads TGTGCCAGCAGTCGACAGGTGGGGTCAATGAACACTGAAGCTTTCTTT.